The clone carrying this TCR beta chain was counted a single time. Its antigen is not known. This specimen comes from a study of human T cells and chemical hapten exposure. Study-wide background: Patients got weekly scalp diphenylcyclopropenone doses over the approximately 24-week study. Read at 6 days, the patch tests placed 0.01% DPC on the upper back.

Study findings and constraints: Significantly more large CDR3 similarity clusters arose among expanded TCRs than among controls. With DPC sensitization, TCRs exceeding 1 in 1000 frequency showed no change.

Germline assignment: CDR1 MGHRA and CDR2 YSYEKL. Deletions cut 0 bases from V and 7 bases from J, with 7 bases between. The length of the CDR3 is 13 residues. From the RACE reads, TCRdb called clonotypes with MiXCR, one entry per CDR3 protein. The sample lists about 120,000 distinct CDR3 sequences; roughly 13% were seen once. Regarding time point: patch test 1, 2 weeks after DPC sensitization. Treatment in this sample: therapeutic diphenylcyclopropenone sensitization with weekly scalp DPC. The specimen comprised whole blood, sampled in connection with sensitization to the hapten diphenylcyclopropenone (DPC). The origin of this receptor is a man between 18 and 29 years old with alopecia areata. Some clones in this sample may be carry-over from other donors' samples. J is TRBJ2-1 and V is TRBV4-1; D may be TRBD2 (6 bases). CDR3 sequence: CASSQDGGNEQFF. CDR3 sequence (DNA): TGCGCCAGCAGCCAAGATGGGGGGAATGAGCAGTTCTTC.